The sequence of this TCR beta chain was determined in a study of blood T cells in healthy people across ages. CDR1 is SGHAT, CDR2 FQNNGV, per germline. V lost 4 bases, J lost 3 bases, and 12 bases lay in between. The CDR3 runs 14 residues. This clonotype occurred once. Because the CDR3 is missing its conserved closing phenylalanine or tryptophan, this is likely a read error. Combining a sample-barcoded 5' primer with a J-beta primer mix, a second PCR ran for about 7 to 11 cycles. TCRdb called the 5' RACE reads again in MiXCR, with one record for every CDR3 protein. The sample carries approximately 800,000 distinct CDR3 sequences, 20% to 30% recorded once. The sample was also linked to a second study, of T cells of mothers and their children. That work contributes: The M1S primer of the second PCR added sample barcodes and 2-4 random nucleotides.

The origin of this receptor is a boy aged 10-17 years in good health. This rearrangement joins TRBV11-2 to TRBJ1-1, with D maybe TRBD1 (5 bases). The sequencing input was blood. CDR3 in DNA: TGTGCCAGCAGCTCCGGGATGGGGGACACTGAAGCTTTCTCT. Amino acid sequence: CASSSGMGDTEAFS.